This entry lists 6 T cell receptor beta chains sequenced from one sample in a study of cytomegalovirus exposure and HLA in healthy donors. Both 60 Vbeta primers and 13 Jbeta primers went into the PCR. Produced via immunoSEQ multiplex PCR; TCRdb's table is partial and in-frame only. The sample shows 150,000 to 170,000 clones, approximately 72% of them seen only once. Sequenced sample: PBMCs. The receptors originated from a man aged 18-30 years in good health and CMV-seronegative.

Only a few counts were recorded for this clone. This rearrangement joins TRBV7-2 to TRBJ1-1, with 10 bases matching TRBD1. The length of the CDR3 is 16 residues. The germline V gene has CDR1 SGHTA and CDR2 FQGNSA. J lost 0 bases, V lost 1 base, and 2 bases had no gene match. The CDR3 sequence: CASSLVGQGMNTEAFF. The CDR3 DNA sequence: TGTGCCAGCAGCTTAGTGGGACAGGGGATGAACACTGAAGCTTTCTTT.

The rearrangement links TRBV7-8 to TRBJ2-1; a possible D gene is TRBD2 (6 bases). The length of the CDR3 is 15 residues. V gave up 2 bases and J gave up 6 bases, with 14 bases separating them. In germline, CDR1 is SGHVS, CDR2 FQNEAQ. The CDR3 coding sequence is TGTGCCAGCAGCTTAAGCCCCGGGCGGGGCAATGAGCAGTTCTTC. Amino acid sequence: CASSLSPGRGNEQFF.

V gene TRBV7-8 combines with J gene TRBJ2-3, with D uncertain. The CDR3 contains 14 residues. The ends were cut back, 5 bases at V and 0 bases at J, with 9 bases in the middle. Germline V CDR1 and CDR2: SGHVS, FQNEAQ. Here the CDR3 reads CASSPRSSTDTQYF. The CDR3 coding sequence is TGTGCCAGCAGCCCTCGGTCGAGCACAGATACGCAGTATTTT.

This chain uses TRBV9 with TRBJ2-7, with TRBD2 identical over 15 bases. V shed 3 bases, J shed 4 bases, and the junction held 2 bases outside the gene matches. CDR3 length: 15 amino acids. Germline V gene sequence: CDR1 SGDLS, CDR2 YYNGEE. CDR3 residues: CASSGGTSGGYEQYF. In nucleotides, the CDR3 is TGTGCCAGCAGCGGAGGGACTAGCGGGGGGTACGAGCAGTACTTC.

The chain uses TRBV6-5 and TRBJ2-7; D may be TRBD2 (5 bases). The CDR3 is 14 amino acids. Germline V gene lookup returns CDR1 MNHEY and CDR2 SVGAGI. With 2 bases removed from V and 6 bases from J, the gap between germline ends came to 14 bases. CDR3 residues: CASSYQRAGGEQYF. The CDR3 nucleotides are TGTGCCAGCAGTTACCAGCGCGCGGGCGGCGAGCAGTACTTC.

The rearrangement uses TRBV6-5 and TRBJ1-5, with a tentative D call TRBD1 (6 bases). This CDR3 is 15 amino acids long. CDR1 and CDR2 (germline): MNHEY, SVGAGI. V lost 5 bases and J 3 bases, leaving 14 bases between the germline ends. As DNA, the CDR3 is TGTGCCAGCAGTAAATACAGGGATGACAATCAGCCCCAGCATTTT. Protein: CASSKYRDDNQPQHF.